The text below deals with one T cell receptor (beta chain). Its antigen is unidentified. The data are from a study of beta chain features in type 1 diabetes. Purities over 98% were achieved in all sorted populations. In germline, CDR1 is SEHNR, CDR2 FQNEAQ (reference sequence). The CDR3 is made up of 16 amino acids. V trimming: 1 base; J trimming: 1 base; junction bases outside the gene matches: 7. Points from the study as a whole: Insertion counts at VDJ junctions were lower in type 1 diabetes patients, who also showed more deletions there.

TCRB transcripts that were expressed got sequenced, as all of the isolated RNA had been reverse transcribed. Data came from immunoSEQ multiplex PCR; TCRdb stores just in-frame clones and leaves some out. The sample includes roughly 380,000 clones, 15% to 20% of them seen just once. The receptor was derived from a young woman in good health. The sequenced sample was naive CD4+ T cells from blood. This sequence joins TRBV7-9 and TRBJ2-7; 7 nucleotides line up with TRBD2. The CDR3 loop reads CASSLGWGGRSYEQYF. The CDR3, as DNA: TGTGCCAGCAGCTTAGGGTGGGGGGGAAGATCCTACGAGCAGTACTTC.